This T cell receptor (beta chain) derives from a study of cytomegalovirus exposure and HLA in healthy donors. The germline CDR1 and CDR2 sequences are MNHEY and SMNVEV (reference sequence). The CDR3 runs to 18 residues. After removal of 6 bases from V and 8 bases from J, the junction contained 17 bases not matched to a gene. Primers for the PCR totalled 60 Vbeta and 13 Jbeta. The repertoire was sequenced with immunoSEQ multiplex PCR; TCRdb's copy has only in-frame clones and lacks some. The sample holds 100,000 to 150,000 clones; roughly 80% are singletons and the top ten take 5.5% to 8.5%. The J gene is TRBJ2-2, the V gene TRBV27, with 11 bases identical to TRBD2. This receptor was taken from a male donor in good health and CMV-seronegative. The sample consisted of PBMCs. CDR3 DNA: TGTGCCAGCAGAACCTCAGCTTCGGGACTAGCGGTCGTGGGGGAGCTGTTTTTT. This translates into CASRTSASGLAVVGELFF.